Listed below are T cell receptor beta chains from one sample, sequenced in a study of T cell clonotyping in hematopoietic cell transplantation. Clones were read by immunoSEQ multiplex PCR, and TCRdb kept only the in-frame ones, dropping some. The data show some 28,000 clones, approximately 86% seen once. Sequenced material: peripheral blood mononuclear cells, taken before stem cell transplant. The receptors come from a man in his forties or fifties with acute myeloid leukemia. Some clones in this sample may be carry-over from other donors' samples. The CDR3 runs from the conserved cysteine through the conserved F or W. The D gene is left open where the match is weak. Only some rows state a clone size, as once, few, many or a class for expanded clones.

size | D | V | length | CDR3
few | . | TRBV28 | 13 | CASSFGVRYGYTF
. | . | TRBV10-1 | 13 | CASSQLGQETQYF
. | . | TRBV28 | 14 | CASSVGGQLNEQFF
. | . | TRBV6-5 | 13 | CAVRRGYTGELFF
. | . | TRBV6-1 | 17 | CASSEEMDTYMNTEAFF
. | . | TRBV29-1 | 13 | CSVEGSGANVLTF
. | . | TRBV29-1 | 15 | CSVEGSSDEGTEAFF
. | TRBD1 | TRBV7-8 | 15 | CASSPGQGTYNEQFF
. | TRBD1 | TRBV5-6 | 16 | CASSWTGQGFGNTIYF
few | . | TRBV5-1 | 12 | CASSLVGTEQFF
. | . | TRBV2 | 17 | CASSEARVQVANYGYTF
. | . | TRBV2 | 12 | CASRRNLVEQYF
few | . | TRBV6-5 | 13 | CASSYDRGQPQHF
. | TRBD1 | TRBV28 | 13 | CASWRTGPDTQYF